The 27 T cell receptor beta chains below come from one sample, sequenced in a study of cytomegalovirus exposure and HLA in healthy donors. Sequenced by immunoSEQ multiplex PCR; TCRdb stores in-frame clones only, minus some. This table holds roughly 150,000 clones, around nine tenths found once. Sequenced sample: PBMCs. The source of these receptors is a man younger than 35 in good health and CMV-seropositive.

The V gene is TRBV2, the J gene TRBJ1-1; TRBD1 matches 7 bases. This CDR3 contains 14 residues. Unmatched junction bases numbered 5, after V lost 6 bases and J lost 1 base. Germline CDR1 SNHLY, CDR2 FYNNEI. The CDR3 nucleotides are TGTGCCAGCAGCGGGACAGAGGCGAACACTGAAGCTTTCTTT. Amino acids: CASSGTEANTEAFF.

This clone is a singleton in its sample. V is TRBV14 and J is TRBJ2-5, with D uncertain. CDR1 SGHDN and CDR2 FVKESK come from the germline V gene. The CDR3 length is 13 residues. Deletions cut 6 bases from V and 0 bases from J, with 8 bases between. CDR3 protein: CASRSKHQETQYF. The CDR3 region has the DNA TGTGCCAGCAGATCAAAGCACCAAGAGACCCAGTACTTC.

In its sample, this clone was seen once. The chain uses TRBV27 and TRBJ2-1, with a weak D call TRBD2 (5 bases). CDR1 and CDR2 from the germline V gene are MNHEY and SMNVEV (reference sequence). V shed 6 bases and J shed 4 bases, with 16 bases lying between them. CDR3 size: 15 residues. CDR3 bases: TGTGCCAGCAGGGCTGTAGAGGGATTGTACAATGAGCAGTTCTTC. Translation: CASRAVEGLYNEQFF.

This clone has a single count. This chain's CDR3 is CASSQGLWASGRAGQFF. For the CDR3, the DNA is TGTGCCAGCAGCCAAGGATTATGGGCTAGCGGGAGGGCGGGGCAGTTCTTC. The V and J genes are TRBV14 and TRBJ2-1; 12 positions agree with TRBD2. With 1 base clipped from V and 12 bases from J, the junction kept 13 bases outside the gene matches. Germline V gives CDR1 SGHDN, CDR2 FVKESK. The CDR3 loop spans 17 amino acids.

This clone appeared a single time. The CDR3 reads CASGLVQGTVQNTEAFF. The CDR3 region has the DNA TGTGCTAGTGGTTTGGTACAGGGAACAGTTCAGAACACTGAAGCTTTCTTT. The chain recombines TRBV12-5 with TRBJ1-1; D perhaps matches TRBD1 (6 bases). The V end lost 0 bases, the J end lost 1 base, and 15 bases lay between the germline ends. The CDR3 has 17 residues. CDR1 and CDR2 (germline): LGHNT, FRNRAP.

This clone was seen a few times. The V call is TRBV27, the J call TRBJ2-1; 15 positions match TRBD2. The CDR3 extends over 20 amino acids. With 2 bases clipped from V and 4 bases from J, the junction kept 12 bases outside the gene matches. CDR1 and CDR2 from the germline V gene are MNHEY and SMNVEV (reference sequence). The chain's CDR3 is CASSLGTSGRPTTKYNEQFF. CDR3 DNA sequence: TGTGCCAGCAGTTTAGGGACTAGCGGGAGGCCTACGACGAAATACAATGAGCAGTTCTTC.

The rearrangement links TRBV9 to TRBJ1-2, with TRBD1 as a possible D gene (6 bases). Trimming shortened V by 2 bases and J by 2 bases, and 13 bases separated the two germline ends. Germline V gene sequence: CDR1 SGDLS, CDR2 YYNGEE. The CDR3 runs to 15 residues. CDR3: CASSVGGAGNYGYTF. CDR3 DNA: TGTGCCAGCAGCGTTGGGGGGGCTGGGAACTATGGCTACACCTTC. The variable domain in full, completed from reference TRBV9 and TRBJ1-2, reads DSGVTQTPKHLITATGQRVTLRCSPRSGDLSVYWYQQSLDQGLQFLIQYYNGEERAKGNILERFSAQQFPDLHSELNLSSLELGDSALYFCASSVGGAGNYGYTFGSGTRLTVV.

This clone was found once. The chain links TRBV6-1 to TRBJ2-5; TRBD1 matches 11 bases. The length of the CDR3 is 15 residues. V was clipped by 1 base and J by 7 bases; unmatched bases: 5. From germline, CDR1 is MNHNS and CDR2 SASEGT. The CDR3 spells CASSEDIGQGATQYF. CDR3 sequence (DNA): TGTGCCAGCAGTGAAGATATAGGACAGGGGGCGACCCAGTACTTC.

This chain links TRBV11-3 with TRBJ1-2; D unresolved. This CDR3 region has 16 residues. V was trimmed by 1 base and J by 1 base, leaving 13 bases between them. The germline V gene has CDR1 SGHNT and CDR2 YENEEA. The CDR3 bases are TGTGCCAGCAGCTTAGGTGTGGCGGCAGTTAACTATGGCTACACCTTC. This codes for CASSLGVAAVNYGYTF.

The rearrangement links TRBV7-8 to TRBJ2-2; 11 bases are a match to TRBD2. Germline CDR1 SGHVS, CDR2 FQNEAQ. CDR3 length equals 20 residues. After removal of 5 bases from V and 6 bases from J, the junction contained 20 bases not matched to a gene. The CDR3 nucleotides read TGTGCCAGCAGCCTATCCCCCTTACTAACTAGCGGGAGTCTATCCGGGGAGCTGTTTTTT. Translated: CASSLSPLLTSGSLSGELFF. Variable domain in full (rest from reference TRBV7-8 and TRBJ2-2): GAGVSQSPRYKVAKRGQDVALRCDPISGHVSLFWYQQALGQGPEFLTYFQNEAQLDKSGLPSDRFFAERPEGSVSTLKIQRTQQEDSAVYLCASSLSPLLTSGSLSGELFFGEGSRLTVL.

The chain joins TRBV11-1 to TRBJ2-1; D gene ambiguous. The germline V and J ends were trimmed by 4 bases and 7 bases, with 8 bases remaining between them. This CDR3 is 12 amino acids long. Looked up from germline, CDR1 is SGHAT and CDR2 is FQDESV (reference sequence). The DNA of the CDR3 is TGTGCCAGCAGCTCAGGCTCGAATGAGCAGTTCTTC. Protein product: CASSSGSNEQFF.

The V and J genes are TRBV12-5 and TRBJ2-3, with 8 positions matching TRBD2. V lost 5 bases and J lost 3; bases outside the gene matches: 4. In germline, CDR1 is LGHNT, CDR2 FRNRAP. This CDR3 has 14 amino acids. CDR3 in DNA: TGTGCTAGTGGTCCGGGACTAGGAACAGATACGCAGTATTTT. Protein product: CASGPGLGTDTQYF. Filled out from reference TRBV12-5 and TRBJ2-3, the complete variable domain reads DARVTQTPRHKVTEMGQEVTMRCQPILGHNTVFWYRQTMMQGLELLAYFRNRAPLDDSGMPKDRFSAEMPDATLATLKIQPSEPRDSAVYFCASGPGLGTDTQYFGPGTRLTVL.

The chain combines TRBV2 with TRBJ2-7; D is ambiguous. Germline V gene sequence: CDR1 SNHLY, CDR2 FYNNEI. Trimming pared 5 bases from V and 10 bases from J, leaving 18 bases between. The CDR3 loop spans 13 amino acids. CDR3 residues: CASSHLTRFSQYF. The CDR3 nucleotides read TGTGCCAGCAGTCATCTCACCAGGTTCTCTCAGTACTTC.

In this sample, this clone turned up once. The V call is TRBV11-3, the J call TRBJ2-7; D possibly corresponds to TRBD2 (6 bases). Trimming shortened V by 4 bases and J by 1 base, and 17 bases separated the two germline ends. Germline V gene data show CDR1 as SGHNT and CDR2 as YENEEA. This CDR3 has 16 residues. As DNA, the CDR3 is TGTGCCAGCAGCTCCCTCCGAGGTGGACTATCCTACGAGCAGTACTTC. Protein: CASSSLRGGLSYEQYF.

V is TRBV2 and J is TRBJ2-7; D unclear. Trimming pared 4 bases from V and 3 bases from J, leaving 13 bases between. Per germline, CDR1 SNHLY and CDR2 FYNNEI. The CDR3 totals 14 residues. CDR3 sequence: CASSAMSAVYEQYF. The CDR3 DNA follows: TGTGCCAGCAGTGCCATGAGCGCGGTCTACGAGCAGTACTTC.

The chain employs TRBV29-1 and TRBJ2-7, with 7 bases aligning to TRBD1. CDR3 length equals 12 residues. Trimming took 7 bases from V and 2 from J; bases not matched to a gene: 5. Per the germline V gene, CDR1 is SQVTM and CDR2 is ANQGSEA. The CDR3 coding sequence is TGCAGCGGGACAGGAACTACCTACGAGCAGTACTTC. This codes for CSGTGTTYEQYF.

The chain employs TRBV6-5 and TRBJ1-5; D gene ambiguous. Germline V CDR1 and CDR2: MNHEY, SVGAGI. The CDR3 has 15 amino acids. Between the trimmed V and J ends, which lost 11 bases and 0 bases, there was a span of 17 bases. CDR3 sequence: CAAVHQRYSNQPQHF. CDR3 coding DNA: TGTGCCGCAGTCCATCAGCGATATAGCAATCAGCCCCAGCATTTT.

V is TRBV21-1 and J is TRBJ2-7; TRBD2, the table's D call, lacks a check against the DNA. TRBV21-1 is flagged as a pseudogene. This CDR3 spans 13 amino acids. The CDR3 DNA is TGTGCCAGCAGAGCGGGTTGCTCCTACGAGCAGTACTTC. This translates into CASRAGCSYEQYF.

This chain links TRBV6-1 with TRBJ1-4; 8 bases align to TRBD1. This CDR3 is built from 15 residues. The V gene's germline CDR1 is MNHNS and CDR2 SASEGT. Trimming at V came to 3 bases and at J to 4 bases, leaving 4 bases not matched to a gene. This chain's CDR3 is CASSEQGAGNEKLFF. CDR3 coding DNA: TGTGCCAGCAGTGAGCAGGGGGCGGGTAATGAAAAACTGTTTTTT.

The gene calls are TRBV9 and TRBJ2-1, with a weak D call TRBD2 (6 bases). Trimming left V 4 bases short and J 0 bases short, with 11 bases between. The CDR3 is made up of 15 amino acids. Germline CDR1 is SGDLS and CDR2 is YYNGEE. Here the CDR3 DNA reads TGTGCCAGCAGCCCAGGAGGGAGCTCCTACAATGAGCAGTTCTTC. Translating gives CASSPGGSSYNEQFF.

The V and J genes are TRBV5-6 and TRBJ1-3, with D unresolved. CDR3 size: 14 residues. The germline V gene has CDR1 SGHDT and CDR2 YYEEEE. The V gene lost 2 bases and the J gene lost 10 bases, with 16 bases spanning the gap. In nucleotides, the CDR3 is TGTGCCAGCAGCTTCAGGAGGGCTAGTGCTACCATATATTTT. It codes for CASSFRRASATIYF.

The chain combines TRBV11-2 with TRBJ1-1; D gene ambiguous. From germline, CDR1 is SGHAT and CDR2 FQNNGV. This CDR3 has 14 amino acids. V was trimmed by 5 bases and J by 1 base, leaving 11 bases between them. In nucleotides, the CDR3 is TGTGCCAGCAGCCCCCGAACTTCGAACACTGAAGCTTTCTTT. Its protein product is CASSPRTSNTEAFF. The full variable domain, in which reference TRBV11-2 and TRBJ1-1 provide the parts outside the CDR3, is EAGVAQSPRYKIIEKRQSVAFWCNPISGHATLYWYQQILGQGPKLLIQFQNNGVVDDSQLPKDRFSAERLKGVDSTLKIQPAKLEDSAVYLCASSPRTSNTEAFFGQGTRLTVV.

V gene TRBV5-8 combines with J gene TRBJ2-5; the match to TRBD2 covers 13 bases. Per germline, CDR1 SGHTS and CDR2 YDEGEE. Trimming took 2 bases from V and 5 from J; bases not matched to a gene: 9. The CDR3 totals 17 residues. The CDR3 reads CASSFSRTSGSVETQYF. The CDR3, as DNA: TGTGCCAGCAGCTTTTCTAGGACTAGCGGGAGCGTGGAGACCCAGTACTTC. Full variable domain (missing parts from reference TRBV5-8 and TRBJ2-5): EAGVTQSPTHLIKTRGQQATLRCSPISGHTSVYWYQQALGLGLQFLLWYDEGEERNRGNFPPRFSGRQFPNYSSELNVNALELEDSALYLCASSFSRTSGSVETQYFGPGTRLLVL.

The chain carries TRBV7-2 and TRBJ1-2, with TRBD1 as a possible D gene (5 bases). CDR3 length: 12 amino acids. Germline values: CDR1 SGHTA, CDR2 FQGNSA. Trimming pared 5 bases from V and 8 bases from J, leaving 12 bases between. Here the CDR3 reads CASSAGSGGYTF. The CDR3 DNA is TGTGCCAGCAGCGCAGGGTCTGGGGGCTACACCTTC.

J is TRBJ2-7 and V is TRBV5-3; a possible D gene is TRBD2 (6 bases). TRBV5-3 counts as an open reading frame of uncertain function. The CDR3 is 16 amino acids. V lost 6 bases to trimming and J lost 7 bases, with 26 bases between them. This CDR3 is CARIKWRDPRRGEQYF. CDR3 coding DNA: TGTGCCAGAATCAAGTGGCGGGACCCTCGGAGGGGAGAGCAGTACTTC.

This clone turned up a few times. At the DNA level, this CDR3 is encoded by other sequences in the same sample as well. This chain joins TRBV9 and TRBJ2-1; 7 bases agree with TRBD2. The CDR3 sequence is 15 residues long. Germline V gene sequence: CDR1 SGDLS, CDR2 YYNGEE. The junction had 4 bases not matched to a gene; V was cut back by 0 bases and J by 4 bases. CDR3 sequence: CASSVAGGSYNEQFF. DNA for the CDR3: TGTGCCAGCAGCGTAGCGGGAGGATCTTACAATGAGCAGTTCTTC.

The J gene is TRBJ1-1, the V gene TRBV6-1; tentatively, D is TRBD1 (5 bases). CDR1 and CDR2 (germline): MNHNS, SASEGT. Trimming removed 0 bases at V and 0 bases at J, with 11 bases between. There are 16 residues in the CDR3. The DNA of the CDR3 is TGTGCCAGCAGTGAAGCAAGGGCAGGGCTGAACACTGAAGCTTTCTTT. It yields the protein CASSEARAGLNTEAFF.